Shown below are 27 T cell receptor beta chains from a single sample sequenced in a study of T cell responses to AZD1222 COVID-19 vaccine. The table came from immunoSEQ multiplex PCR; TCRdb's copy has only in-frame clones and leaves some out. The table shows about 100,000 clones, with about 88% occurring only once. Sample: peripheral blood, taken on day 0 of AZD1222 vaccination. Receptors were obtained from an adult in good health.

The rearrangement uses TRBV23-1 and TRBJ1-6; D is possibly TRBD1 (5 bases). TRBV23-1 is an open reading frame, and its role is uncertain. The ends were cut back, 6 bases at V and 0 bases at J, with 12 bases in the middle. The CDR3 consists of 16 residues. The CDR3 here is CASRPGRSSYNSPLHF. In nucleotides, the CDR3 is TGCGCCAGCAGACCGGGACGGAGCTCCTATAATTCACCCCTCCACTTT.

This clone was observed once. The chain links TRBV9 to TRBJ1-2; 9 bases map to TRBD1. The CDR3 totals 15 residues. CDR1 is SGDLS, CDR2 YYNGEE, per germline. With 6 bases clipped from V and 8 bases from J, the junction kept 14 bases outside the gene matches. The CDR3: CASMSTGTGNSGYTF. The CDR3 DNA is TGTGCCAGCATGAGCACCGGGACAGGGAACTCCGGCTACACCTTC.

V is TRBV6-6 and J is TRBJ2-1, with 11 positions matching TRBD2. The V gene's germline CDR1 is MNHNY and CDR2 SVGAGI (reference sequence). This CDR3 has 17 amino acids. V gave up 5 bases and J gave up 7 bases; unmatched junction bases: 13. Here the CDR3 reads CASSPLAGGPAGNEQFF. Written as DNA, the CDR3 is TGTGCCAGCAGTCCCCTAGCGGGAGGTCCGGCGGGGAATGAGCAGTTCTTC.

In DNA, the CDR3 is TGTGCCAGCAGCTTAGACCGAGGGGAGTACAATGAGCAGTTCTTC. This translates into CASSLDRGEYNEQFF. The V call is TRBV7-2, the J call TRBJ2-1; D may be TRBD1 or TRBD2 (5 bases each). The CDR3 length is 15 residues. CDR1 is SGHTA and CDR2 is FQGNSA in the germline V gene. Trimming took 1 base from V and 4 from J, leaving 11 bases between them.

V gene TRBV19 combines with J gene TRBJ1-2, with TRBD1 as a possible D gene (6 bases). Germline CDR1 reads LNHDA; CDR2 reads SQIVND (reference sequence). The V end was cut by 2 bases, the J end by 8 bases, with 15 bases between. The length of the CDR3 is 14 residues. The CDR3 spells CASSILEQGGGYTF. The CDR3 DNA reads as TGTGCCAGTAGTATATTAGAACAGGGCGGCGGCTACACCTTC.

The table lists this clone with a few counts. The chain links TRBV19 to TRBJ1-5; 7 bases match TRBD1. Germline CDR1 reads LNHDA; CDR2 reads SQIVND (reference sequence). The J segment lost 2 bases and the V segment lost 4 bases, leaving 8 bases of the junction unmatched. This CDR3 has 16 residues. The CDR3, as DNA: TGTGCCAGTAGTACGTTACAGGGGATGGGCAATCAGCCCCAGCATTTT. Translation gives CASSTLQGMGNQPQHF.

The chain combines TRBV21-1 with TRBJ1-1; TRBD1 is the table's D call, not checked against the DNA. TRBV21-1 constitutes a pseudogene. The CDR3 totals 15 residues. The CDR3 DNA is TGTGCCAGCAGCAAAGAAGTCACCAAAACAGGTGAAGCTTTCTTT. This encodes CASSKEVTKTGEAFF.

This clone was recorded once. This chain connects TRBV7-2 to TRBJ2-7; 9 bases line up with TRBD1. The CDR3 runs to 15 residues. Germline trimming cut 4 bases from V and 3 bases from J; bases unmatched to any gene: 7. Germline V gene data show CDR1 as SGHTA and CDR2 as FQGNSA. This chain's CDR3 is CASSSGTGLFYEQYF. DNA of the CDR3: TGTGCCAGCAGCTCCGGGACAGGGCTTTTCTACGAGCAGTACTTC.

Here the CDR3 reads CASRRGNTGELFF. The CDR3 DNA follows: TGTGCCAGCAGGAGGGGGAACACCGGGGAGCTGTTTTTT. This rearrangement joins TRBV2 to TRBJ2-2; D may correspond to TRBD1 or TRBD2 (5 bases each). Germline lookup yields CDR1 SNHLY and CDR2 FYNNEI. Trimming took 6 bases from V and 1 from J, leaving 6 bases between them. The CDR3 runs 13 residues.

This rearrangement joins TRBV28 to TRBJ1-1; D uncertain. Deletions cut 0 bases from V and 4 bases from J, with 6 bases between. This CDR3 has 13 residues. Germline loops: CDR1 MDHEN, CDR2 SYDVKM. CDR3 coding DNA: TGTGCCAGCAGTTTATGGGGTGGCACTGAAGCTTTCTTT. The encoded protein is CASSLWGGTEAFF. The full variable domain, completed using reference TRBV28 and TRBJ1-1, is DVKVTQSSRYLVKRTGEKVFLECVQDMDHENMFWYRQDPGLGLRLIYFSYDVKMKEKGDIPEGYSVSREKKERFSLILESASTNQTSMYLCASSLWGGTEAFFGQGTRLTVV.

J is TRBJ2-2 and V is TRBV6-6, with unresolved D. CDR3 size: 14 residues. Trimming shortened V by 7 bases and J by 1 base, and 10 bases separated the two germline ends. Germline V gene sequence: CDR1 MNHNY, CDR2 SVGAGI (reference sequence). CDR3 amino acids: CASNALGNTGELFF. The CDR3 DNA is TGTGCCAGCAACGCCCTAGGGAACACCGGGGAGCTGTTTTTT.

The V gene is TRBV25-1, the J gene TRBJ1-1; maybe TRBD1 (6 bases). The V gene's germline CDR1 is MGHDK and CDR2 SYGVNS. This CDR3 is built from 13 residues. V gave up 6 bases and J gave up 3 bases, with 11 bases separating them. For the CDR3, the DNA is TGTGCCAGCAGCTTACAGGGATACACTGAAGCTTTCTTT. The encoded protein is CASSLQGYTEAFF.

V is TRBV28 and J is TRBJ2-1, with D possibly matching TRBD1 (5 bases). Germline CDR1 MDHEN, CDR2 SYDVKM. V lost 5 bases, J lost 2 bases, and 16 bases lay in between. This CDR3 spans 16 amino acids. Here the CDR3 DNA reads TGTGCCAGCAGTGCCCCACAGGTCACGCCCTACAATGAGCAGTTCTTC. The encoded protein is CASSAPQVTPYNEQFF.

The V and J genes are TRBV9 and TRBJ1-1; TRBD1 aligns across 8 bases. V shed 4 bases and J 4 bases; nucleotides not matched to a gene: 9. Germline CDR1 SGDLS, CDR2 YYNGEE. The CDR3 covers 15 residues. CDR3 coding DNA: TGTGCCAGCAGCCCAGGGGGCAGGGCGCGCACTGAAGCTTTCTTT. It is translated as CASSPGGRARTEAFF.

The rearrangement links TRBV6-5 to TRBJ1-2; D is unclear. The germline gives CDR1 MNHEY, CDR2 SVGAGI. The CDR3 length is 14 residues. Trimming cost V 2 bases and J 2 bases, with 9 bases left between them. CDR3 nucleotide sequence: TGTGCCAGCAGTTACCGGACTTCGAACTATGGCTACACCTTC. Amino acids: CASSYRTSNYGYTF.

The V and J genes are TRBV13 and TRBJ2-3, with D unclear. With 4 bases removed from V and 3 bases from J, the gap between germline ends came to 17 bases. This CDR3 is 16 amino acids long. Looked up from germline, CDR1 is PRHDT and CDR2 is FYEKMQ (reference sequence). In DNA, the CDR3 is TGTGCCAGCAGCTCAAGAGGTCGCGACCGAACAGATACGCAGTATTTT. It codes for CASSSRGRDRTDTQYF.

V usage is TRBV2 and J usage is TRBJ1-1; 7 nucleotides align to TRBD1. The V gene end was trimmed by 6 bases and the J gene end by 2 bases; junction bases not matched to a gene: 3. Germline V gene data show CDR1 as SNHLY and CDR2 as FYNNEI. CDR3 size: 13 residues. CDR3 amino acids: CASRRDSNTEAFF. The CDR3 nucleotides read TGTGCCAGCAGGCGGGACAGCAACACTGAAGCTTTCTTT.

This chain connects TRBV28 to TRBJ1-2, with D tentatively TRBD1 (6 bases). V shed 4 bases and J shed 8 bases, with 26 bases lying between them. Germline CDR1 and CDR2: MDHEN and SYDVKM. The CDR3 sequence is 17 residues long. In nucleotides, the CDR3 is TGTGCCAGCAGTTCCCCTCGGGACAAACAAAGCTTCGGCGGCTACACCTTC. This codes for CASSSPRDKQSFGGYTF.

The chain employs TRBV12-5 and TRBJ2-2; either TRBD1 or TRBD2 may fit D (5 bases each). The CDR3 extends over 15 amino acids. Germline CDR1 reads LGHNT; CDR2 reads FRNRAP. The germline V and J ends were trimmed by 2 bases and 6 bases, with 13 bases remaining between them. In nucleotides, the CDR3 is TGTGCTAGTGGTTTGAAGGGACCGCCCGCCGGGGAGCTGTTTTTT. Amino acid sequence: CASGLKGPPAGELFF. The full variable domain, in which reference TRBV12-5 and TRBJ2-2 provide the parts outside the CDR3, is DARVTQTPRHKVTEMGQEVTMRCQPILGHNTVFWYRQTMMQGLELLAYFRNRAPLDDSGMPKDRFSAEMPDATLATLKIQPSEPRDSAVYFCASGLKGPPAGELFFGEGSRLTVL.

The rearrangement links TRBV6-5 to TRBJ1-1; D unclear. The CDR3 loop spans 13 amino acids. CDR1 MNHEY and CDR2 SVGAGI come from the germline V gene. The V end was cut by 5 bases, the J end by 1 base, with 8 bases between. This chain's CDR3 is CASSLQTNTEAFF. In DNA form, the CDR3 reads TGTGCCAGCAGTCTACAGACGAACACTGAAGCTTTCTTT.

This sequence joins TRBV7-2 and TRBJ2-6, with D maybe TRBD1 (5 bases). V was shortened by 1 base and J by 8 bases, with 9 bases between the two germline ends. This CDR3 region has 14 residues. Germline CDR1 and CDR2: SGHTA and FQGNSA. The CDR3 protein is CASSLGGRTNVLTF. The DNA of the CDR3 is TGTGCCAGCAGCTTAGGGGGCAGAACCAACGTCCTGACTTTC.

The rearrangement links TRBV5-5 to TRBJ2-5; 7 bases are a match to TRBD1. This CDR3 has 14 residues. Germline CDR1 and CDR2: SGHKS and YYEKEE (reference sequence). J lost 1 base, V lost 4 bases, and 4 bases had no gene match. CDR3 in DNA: TGTGCCAGCAGCAGAGACAGGGCCCAAGAGACCCAGTACTTC. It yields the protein CASSRDRAQETQYF.

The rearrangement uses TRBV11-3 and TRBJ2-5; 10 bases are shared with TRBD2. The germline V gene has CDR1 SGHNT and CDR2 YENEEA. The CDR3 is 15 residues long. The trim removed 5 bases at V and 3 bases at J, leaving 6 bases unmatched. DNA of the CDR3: TGTGCCAGCAGCAAAGCGGGAGGGTTGGAAGAGACCCAGTACTTC. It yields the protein CASSKAGGLEETQYF.

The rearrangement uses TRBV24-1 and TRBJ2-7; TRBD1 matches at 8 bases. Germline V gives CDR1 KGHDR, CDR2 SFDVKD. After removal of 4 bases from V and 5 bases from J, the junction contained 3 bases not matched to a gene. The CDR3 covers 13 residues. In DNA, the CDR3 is TGTGCCACCAGTGACCCGACAGGGGACGAGCAGTACTTC. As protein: CATSDPTGDEQYF.

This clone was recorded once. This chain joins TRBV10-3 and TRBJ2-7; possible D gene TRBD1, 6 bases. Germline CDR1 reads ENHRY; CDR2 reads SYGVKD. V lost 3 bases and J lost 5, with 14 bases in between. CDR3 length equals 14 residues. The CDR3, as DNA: TGTGCCATCAGTGATGGGACAACGGGTGACGAGCAGTACTTC. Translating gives CAISDGTTGDEQYF.

CDR3 sequence reads: CASSPGLVADTQYF. In nucleotides, the CDR3 is TGTGCCAGCAGTCCGGGACTAGTTGCAGATACGCAGTATTTT. This rearrangement joins TRBV6-5 to TRBJ2-3, with TRBD2 identical over 8 bases. Germline lookup yields CDR1 MNHEY and CDR2 SVGAGI. This CDR3 spans 14 amino acids. The J segment lost 4 bases and the V segment lost 5 bases, leaving 5 bases of the junction unmatched.

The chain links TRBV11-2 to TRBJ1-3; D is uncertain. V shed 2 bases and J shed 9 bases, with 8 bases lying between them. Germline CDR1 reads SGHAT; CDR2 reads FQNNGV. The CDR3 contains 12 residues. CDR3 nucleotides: TGTGCCAGCAGCTTATTCGCGGGCACCATATATTTT. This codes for CASSLFAGTIYF.